Presented here are 28 T cell receptor beta chains from one specimen sequenced in a study of OX40 agonist ivuxolimab in advanced cancers. Assay: immunoSEQ multiplex PCR; the TCRdb copy retains only in-frame clones and omits some. The sample gives tens of thousands of clones, about 87% of which show up once; 20% to 25% is in the top ten. Sequenced here: CD4+ or CD8+ T cells sorted from blood, sampled in a trial of the OX40 agonist ivuxolimab. The receptor source for this set is an adult with an advanced solid tumor such as melanoma, head and neck, liver or kidney cancer.

The genes are TRBV27 and TRBJ2-1; 13 bases align to TRBD2. The germline V gene has CDR1 MNHEY and CDR2 SMNVEV (reference sequence). This CDR3 contains 16 residues. V lost 5 bases to trimming and J lost 4 bases; unmatched junction nucleotides: 5. In DNA form, the CDR3 reads TGTGCCAGCAGTCGGACTAGCGGGGGACCGTACAATGAGCAGTTCTTC. Protein sequence: CASSRTSGGPYNEQFF.

The rearrangement joins TRBV19 to TRBJ2-7; D gene ambiguous. The CDR3 is made up of 13 amino acids. CDR1 is LNHDA and CDR2 is SQIVND in the germline V gene (reference sequence). Trimming took 3 bases from V and 2 from J, leaving 8 bases between them. CDR3 loop: CASSIGPTYEQYF. The CDR3 DNA follows: TGTGCCAGTAGTATTGGCCCTACCTACGAGCAGTACTTC.

V gene TRBV7-9 combines with J gene TRBJ2-1, with D hard to call. The V end was cut by 4 bases, the J end by 8 bases, with 12 bases between. Germline assignment: CDR1 SEHNR and CDR2 FQNEAQ (reference sequence). The CDR3 is 13 residues long. Here the CDR3 DNA reads TGTGCCAGCAGCTATTGGAAGTCCGATGAGCAGTTCTTC. This gives the protein CASSYWKSDEQFF.

This clone has a single count. The chain joins TRBV18 to TRBJ2-7; possibly TRBD1 for D (7 bases). Trimming shortened V by 4 bases and J by 6 bases, and 16 bases separated the two germline ends. Germline assignment: CDR1 KGHSH and CDR2 LQKENI. The CDR3 totals 14 residues. CDR3 amino acids: CASSHGGGRSEQYF. The CDR3 nucleotides read TGTGCCAGCTCACACGGAGGGGGCCGTAGCGAGCAGTACTTC.

The chain is built from TRBV6-5 and TRBJ2-2; TRBD2 agrees at 8 bases. V lost 6 bases, J lost 4 bases, and 7 bases stayed unmatched. This CDR3 has 15 amino acids. Germline loops: CDR1 MNHEY, CDR2 SVGAGI. This CDR3 is CASSLSGESTGELFF. CDR3 in DNA: TGTGCCAGCAGCCTTAGCGGGGAGAGCACCGGGGAGCTGTTTTTT.

This chain joins TRBV7-9 and TRBJ2-2; D is ambiguous. Per germline, CDR1 SEHNR and CDR2 FQNEAQ (reference sequence). Trimming cost V 9 bases and J 2 bases, with 10 bases left between them. CDR3 length equals 13 residues. CDR3 nucleotides: TGTGCCAGGAGCGACCCCAACACCGGGGAGCTGTTTTTT. It codes for CARSDPNTGELFF.

The chain is built from TRBV5-6 and TRBJ2-7, with 9 bases fitting TRBD2. V lost 0 bases, J lost 3 bases, and 10 bases stayed unmatched. Germline V gene lookup returns CDR1 SGHDT and CDR2 YYEEEE. The CDR3 loop spans 17 amino acids. As DNA, the CDR3 is TGTGCCAGCAGCTTGGCGTCTAGCGGGGAGGTGGGCTACGAGCAGTACTTC. It yields the protein CASSLASSGEVGYEQYF.

The chain has TRBV28 and TRBJ2-1; the match to TRBD2 covers 7 bases. This CDR3 spans 16 amino acids. The germline V gene encodes CDR1 MDHEN and CDR2 SYDVKM. Trimming at V came to 6 bases and at J to 3 bases, leaving 11 bases not matched to a gene. The CDR3 DNA reads TGTGCCAGCAGCTCCTTAGCGGGTTTAATCTACAATGAGCAGTTCTTC. Its protein is CASSSLAGLIYNEQFF. Supplemented by reference TRBV28 and TRBJ2-1, the full variable domain reads DVKVTQSSRYLVKRTGEKVFLECVQDMDHENMFWYRQDPGLGLRLIYFSYDVKMKEKGDIPEGYSVSREKKERFSLILESASTNQTSMYLCASSSLAGLIYNEQFFGPGTRLTVL.

The J gene is TRBJ2-6, the V gene TRBV11-3; D not resolved. V was clipped by 5 bases and J by 4 bases, with 6 bases between them. The CDR3 extends over 13 amino acids. Germline CDR1 reads SGHNT; CDR2 reads YENEEA. The CDR3 region has the DNA TGTGCCAGCAGCCCACGAGGGGCCAACGTCCTGACTTTC. Amino acid sequence: CASSPRGANVLTF.

The chain uses TRBV5-1 and TRBJ2-5, with no clear D. V was pared by 6 bases and J by 4 bases, with 13 bases between. Germline V gene sequence: CDR1 SGHRS, CDR2 YFSETQ. The CDR3 loop spans 13 amino acids. In nucleotides, the CDR3 is TGCGCCAGCATCGGGCCCCAGCGAGAGACCCAGTACTTC. This codes for CASIGPQRETQYF.

V is TRBV10-3 and J is TRBJ2-2; the match to TRBD1 covers 7 bases. Germline values: CDR1 ENHRY, CDR2 SYGVKD. The CDR3 sequence is 13 residues long. Germline trimming cut 6 bases from V and 3 bases from J; bases unmatched to any gene: 1. The CDR3: CAISDRDTGELFF. The CDR3 DNA is TGTGCCATCAGCGACAGGGACACCGGGGAGCTGTTTTTT.

The rearrangement uses TRBV7-6 and TRBJ2-5; TRBD2 aligns across 11 bases. The V segment lost 4 bases and the J segment 4 bases; nucleotides outside the gene matches: 5. This CDR3 is 15 amino acids long. Germline CDR1 is SGHVS and CDR2 is FNYEAQ. The CDR3 nucleotides are TGTGCCAGCAGCTCCACTAGCGGGAGATCAGAGACCCAGTACTTC. Residues: CASSSTSGRSETQYF.

V usage is TRBV19 and J usage is TRBJ1-3; possibly TRBD1 for D (6 bases). V dropped 6 bases and J dropped 5 bases, with 23 bases sitting between them. Germline V gives CDR1 LNHDA, CDR2 SQIVND (reference sequence). CDR3 length: 17 amino acids. CDR3 sequence: CASSPGTPGQNRNTIYF. CDR3 nucleotides: TGTGCCAGTAGCCCCGGGACACCCGGCCAAAACCGAAACACCATATATTTT.

This chain links TRBV5-6 with TRBJ1-1; D uncertain. From germline, CDR1 is SGHDT and CDR2 YYEEEE. This CDR3 comprises 13 residues. Trimming removed 3 bases from V and 8 bases from J, with 14 bases in between. Here the CDR3 DNA reads TGTGCCAGCAGCTCTTGGCCCTCACCGGAAGCTTTCTTT. Amino acids: CASSSWPSPEAFF.

This chain links TRBV7-9 with TRBJ2-7; TRBD2 matches 15 bases. The germline CDR1 and CDR2 sequences are SEHNR and FQNEAQ (reference sequence). The CDR3 sequence is 19 residues long. Trimming at V came to 1 base and at J to 1 base, leaving 8 bases not matched to a gene. The CDR3 sequence: CASSLGGLAGGSKSYEQYF. CDR3 nucleotides: TGTGCCAGCAGCTTAGGGGGACTAGCGGGAGGATCAAAGTCCTACGAGCAGTACTTC.

The CDR3 DNA sequence: TGTGCCAGCAGTGTCGGACAGGGAATCTCCTACGAGCAGTACTTC. This translates into CASSVGQGISYEQYF. This chain connects TRBV6-1 to TRBJ2-7; 8 nucleotides align to TRBD1. This CDR3 is 15 amino acids long. The germline gives CDR1 MNHNS, CDR2 SASEGT. Trimming cost V 4 bases and J 0 bases; bases outside gene matches: 5.

A single count supports this clone. V gene TRBV5-1 combines with J gene TRBJ1-2; D is ambiguous. CDR3 length equals 14 residues. The V end was cut by 6 bases, the J end by 2 bases, with 14 bases between. The germline gives CDR1 SGHRS, CDR2 YFSETQ. This chain's CDR3 is CASTPTGVNYGYTF. CDR3 bases: TGCGCCAGCACCCCAACCGGGGTCAACTATGGCTACACCTTC.

This clone was counted once. The chain employs TRBV27 and TRBJ2-7; tentatively, D is TRBD1 (6 bases). CDR1 MNHEY and CDR2 SMNVEV come from the germline V gene (reference sequence). Trimming took 5 bases from V and 4 from J, leaving 12 bases between them. CDR3 length equals 13 residues. The CDR3 region is CASSLGQLYEQYF. The CDR3 region has the DNA TGTGCCAGCAGTCTCGGACAGCTATACGAGCAGTACTTC.

This chain joins TRBV28 and TRBJ1-1; the D gene is possibly TRBD1 (6 bases). This CDR3 has 14 residues. Germline CDR1 MDHEN, CDR2 SYDVKM. Between the trimmed V and J ends, which lost 3 bases and 5 bases, there was a span of 13 bases. The chain's CDR3 is CASSFTGGGTEAFF. CDR3 nucleotide sequence: TGTGCCAGCAGTTTTACCGGGGGCGGGACTGAAGCTTTCTTT.

V usage is TRBV5-1 and J usage is TRBJ1-1, with D unresolved. The V and J ends lost 3 bases and 4 bases respectively, with 7 bases between them. Germline V CDR1 and CDR2: SGHRS, YFSETQ. The length of the CDR3 is 12 residues. This chain's CDR3 is CASSYGATEAFF. CDR3 bases: TGCGCCAGCAGCTACGGAGCCACTGAAGCTTTCTTT.

The rearrangement joins TRBV28 to TRBJ2-6, with D unclear. Germline V gives CDR1 MDHEN, CDR2 SYDVKM. This CDR3 is built from 15 residues. The V and J ends lost 3 bases and 0 bases respectively, with 6 bases between them. This CDR3 reads CASSFRLSGANVLTF. Written as DNA, the CDR3 is TGTGCCAGCAGTTTCAGACTCTCTGGGGCCAACGTCCTGACTTTC.

This sequence joins TRBV21-1 and TRBJ1-1. TRBV21-1 is flagged as a pseudogene. This CDR3 is built from 15 residues. The CDR3 is CASSKKGVSGLQAFF. DNA of the CDR3: TGTGCCAGCAGCAAAAAGGGCGTTTCCGGGTTACAAGCTTTCTTT.

The chain uses TRBV29-1 and TRBJ2-7; D is possibly TRBD2 (6 bases). The CDR3 has 14 amino acids. Germline loops: CDR1 SQVTM, CDR2 ANQGSEA. Trimming removed 4 bases at V and 7 bases at J, with 20 bases between. The CDR3 sequence: CSVAPRGAGEEQYF. CDR3 nucleotides: TGCAGCGTTGCCCCCCGGGGAGCGGGTGAGGAGCAGTACTTC.

The chain employs TRBV7-9 and TRBJ1-1, with 8 bases matching TRBD1. CDR3 length: 14 amino acids. Germline V gene lookup returns CDR1 SEHNR and CDR2 FQNEAQ (reference sequence). V dropped 1 base and J dropped 5; count of bases not matched to a gene: 3. Here the CDR3 reads CASSLGQGSTEAFF. The DNA of the CDR3 is TGTGCCAGCAGCTTAGGACAGGGGAGTACTGAAGCTTTCTTT. The entire variable domain, with the rest obtained from reference TRBV7-9 and TRBJ1-1, is as follows: DTGVSQNPRHKITKRGQNVTFRCDPISEHNRLYWYRQTLGQGPEFLTYFQNEAQLEKSRLLSDRFSAERPKGSFSTLEIQRTEQGDSAMYLCASSLGQGSTEAFFGQGTRLTVV.

The rearrangement links TRBV4-1 to TRBJ2-7; D unresolved. The CDR3 spans 13 residues. The germline V gene has CDR1 MGHRA and CDR2 YSYEKL. V lost 1 base and J 2 bases, leaving 6 bases between the germline ends. This CDR3 reads CASSQVMAYEQYF. The CDR3 DNA sequence: TGCGCCAGCAGCCAAGTGATGGCCTACGAGCAGTACTTC.

V gene TRBV11-2 combines with J gene TRBJ2-7, with 8 bases lining up with TRBD2. V shed 4 bases, J shed 3 bases, and the junction held 8 bases outside the gene matches. Germline lookup yields CDR1 SGHAT and CDR2 FQNNGV. The CDR3 runs 15 residues. CDR3 in amino acids: CASSSFIAGRYEQYF. The CDR3 DNA follows: TGTGCCAGCAGCTCCTTTATAGCGGGGCGCTACGAGCAGTACTTC.

CDR3: CASSSRRPQHF. Here the CDR3 DNA reads TGTGCCAGCAGTTCGCGACGGCCCCAGCATTTT. This chain links TRBV28 with TRBJ1-5, with D unclear. V gave up 4 bases and J gave up 9 bases, with 7 bases separating them. The CDR3 is 11 residues long. The germline V gene has CDR1 MDHEN and CDR2 SYDVKM.

This chain joins TRBV28 and TRBJ2-1; 9 nucleotides match TRBD2. The CDR3 loop spans 17 amino acids. V was pared by 3 bases and J by 1 base, with 7 bases of the junction left unmatched. The germline CDR1 and CDR2 sequences are MDHEN and SYDVKM. CDR3 sequence: CASSFLASGISYNEQFF. CDR3 DNA: TGTGCCAGCAGTTTCTTAGCTAGCGGGATTTCCTACAATGAGCAGTTCTTC.